This entry features one T cell receptor (beta chain) sequence. Trimming stripped 1 base from V and 0 bases from J, with 5 bases between. This CDR3 has 14 residues. CDR1 SGHTS and CDR2 YDEGEE come from the germline V gene. This specimen belongs to a study of T cell responses to AZD1222 COVID-19 vaccine. The assay was immunoSEQ multiplex PCR, and TCRdb's table has in-frame clones only and misses some. This sample yields 140,000 to 150,000 clones, of which roughly 92% are seen a single time; under 4.5% belongs to the top ten. The rearrangement joins TRBV5-8 to TRBJ1-5, with D uncertain. Here the sequenced sample was peripheral blood, taken on day 0 of AZD1222 vaccination. This TCR derives from an adult in good health. As DNA, the CDR3 is TGTGCCAGCAGCTTGACTTATAGCAATCAGCCCCAGCATTTT. This encodes CASSLTYSNQPQHF.